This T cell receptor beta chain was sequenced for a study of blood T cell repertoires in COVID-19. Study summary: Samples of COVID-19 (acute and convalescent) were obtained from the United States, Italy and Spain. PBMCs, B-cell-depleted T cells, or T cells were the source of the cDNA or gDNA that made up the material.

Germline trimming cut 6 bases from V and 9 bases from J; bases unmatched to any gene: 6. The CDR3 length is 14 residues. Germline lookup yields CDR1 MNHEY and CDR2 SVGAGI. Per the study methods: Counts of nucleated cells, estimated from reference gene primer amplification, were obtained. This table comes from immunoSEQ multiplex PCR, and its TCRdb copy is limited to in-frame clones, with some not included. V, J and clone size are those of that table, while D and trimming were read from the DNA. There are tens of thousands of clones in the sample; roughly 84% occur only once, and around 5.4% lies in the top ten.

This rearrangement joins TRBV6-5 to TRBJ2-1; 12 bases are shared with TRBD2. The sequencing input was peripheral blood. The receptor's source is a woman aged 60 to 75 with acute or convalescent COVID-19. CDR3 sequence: CASRSASGGVEQFF. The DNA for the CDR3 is TGTGCCAGCAGGTCGGCTAGCGGGGGGGTTGAGCAGTTCTTC.